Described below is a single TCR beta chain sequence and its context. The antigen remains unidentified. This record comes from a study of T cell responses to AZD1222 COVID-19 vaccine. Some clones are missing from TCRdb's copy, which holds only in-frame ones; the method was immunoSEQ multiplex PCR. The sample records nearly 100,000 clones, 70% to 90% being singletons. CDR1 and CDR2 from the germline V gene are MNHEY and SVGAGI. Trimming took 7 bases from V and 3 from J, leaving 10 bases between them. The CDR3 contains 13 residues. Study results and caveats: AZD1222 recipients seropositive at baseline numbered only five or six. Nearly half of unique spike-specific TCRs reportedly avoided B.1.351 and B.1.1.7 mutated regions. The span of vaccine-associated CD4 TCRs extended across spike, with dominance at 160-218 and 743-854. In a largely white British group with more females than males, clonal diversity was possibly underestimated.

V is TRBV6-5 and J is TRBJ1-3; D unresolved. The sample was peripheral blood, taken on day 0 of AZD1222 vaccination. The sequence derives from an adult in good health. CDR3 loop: CASTGSHGNTIYF. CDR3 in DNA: TGTGCCAGCACGGGAAGCCATGGAAACACCATATATTTT.